This passage covers 28 T cell receptor beta chains from one sample sequenced in a study of shared clonotypes between healthy human individuals. TCRdb's table, derived via immunoSEQ multiplex PCR, lists solely in-frame clones and lacks some. This sample carries about 2.1 million clones, about 92% of them seen once, and the ten largest clones take 1.5% to 2%. Only CD45RO-negative cells positively selected for CCR7 counted as naive CD8 cells, so terminally differentiated effector memory CD45RA+ cells were excluded. The sample was naive CD8+ T cells from PBMCs. The receptors stem from a man in his late teens or twenties in good health. Some clones in this sample may be carry-over from other donors' samples.

In its sample, this clone was seen once. This chain joins TRBV14 and TRBJ2-2; D unclear. The CDR3 contains 16 residues. CDR1 is SGHDN and CDR2 is FVKESK in the germline V gene. Trimming shortened V by 3 bases and J by 4 bases, and 15 bases separated the two germline ends. The chain's CDR3 is CASSQKVPSSTGELFF. CDR3 sequence (DNA): TGTGCCAGCAGCCAGAAGGTGCCGAGCTCCACCGGGGAGCTGTTTTTT.

The chain recombines TRBV9 with TRBJ2-1; D possibly matches TRBD1 or TRBD2 (5 bases each). Trimming removed 0 bases at V and 8 bases at J, with 27 bases between. CDR3 length: 19 residues. In germline, CDR1 is SGDLS, CDR2 YYNGEE. CDR3: CASSVEGTGGPFSGDEQFF. CDR3 in DNA: TGTGCCAGCAGCGTAGAAGGGACGGGCGGTCCTTTCAGCGGCGATGAGCAGTTCTTC.

The rearrangement links TRBV15 to TRBJ2-1, with D unresolved. Germline-derived CDR1 and CDR2 are LNHNV and YYDKDF (reference sequence). The CDR3 length is 12 residues. V was cut by 0 bases and J by 7 bases, with 4 bases left in between. The CDR3 here is CATSRDQNEQFF. The CDR3 DNA sequence: TGTGCCACCAGCAGAGACCAGAATGAGCAGTTCTTC.

V gene TRBV5-1 combines with J gene TRBJ2-3, with D possibly being TRBD2 (6 bases). This CDR3 spans 16 amino acids. Germline values: CDR1 SGHRS, CDR2 YFSETQ. V was cut by 0 bases and J by 5 bases, with 16 bases left in between. The CDR3 is CASSLGAGRFRDTQYF. CDR3 DNA: TGCGCCAGCAGCTTGGGGGCGGGACGATTTCGAGATACGCAGTATTTT.

V gene TRBV4-3 combines with J gene TRBJ1-5; no reliable D call. This CDR3 is 15 amino acids long. CDR1 and CDR2 from the germline V gene are LGHNA and YSLEER. The V gene lost 1 base and the J gene lost 3 bases, with 10 bases spanning the gap. CDR3 sequence reads: CASSQGLVPNQPQHF. Here the CDR3 DNA reads TGCGCCAGCAGCCAAGGACTGGTACCCAATCAGCCCCAGCATTTT.

This clone was picked up a small number of times. The rearrangement joins TRBV29-1 to TRBJ1-1; a weak D match, TRBD1 (5 bases). This CDR3 region has 11 residues. Germline assignment: CDR1 SQVTM and CDR2 ANQGSEA. V gave up 7 bases and J gave up 1 base, with 7 bases separating them. The CDR3: CSADRNTEAFF. The CDR3 DNA is TGCAGCGCCGACAGGAACACTGAAGCTTTCTTT. Looking up the rest from reference TRBV29-1 and TRBJ1-1 gives the full variable domain: SAVISQKPSRDICQRGTSLTIQCQVDSQVTMMFWYRQQPGQSLTLIATANQGSEATYESGFVIDKFPISRPNLTFSTLTVSNMSPEDSSIYLCSADRNTEAFFGQGTRLTVV.

The chain couples TRBV28 to TRBJ2-3; 12 bases align to TRBD2. V was clipped by 4 bases and J by 5 bases; unmatched bases: 4. The germline CDR1 and CDR2 sequences are MDHEN and SYDVKM. The CDR3 runs to 15 residues. The CDR3 sequence is CASSWRLAGVDTQYF. The CDR3, as DNA: TGTGCCAGCAGTTGGAGACTAGCGGGAGTAGATACGCAGTATTTT.

This clone has a single count. Other DNA variants within this sample encode the same CDR3. CDR3 nucleotide sequence: TGTGCCAGTAGTCCCTACATGAACACTGAAGCTTTCTTT. Protein product: CASSPYMNTEAFF. The chain carries TRBV19 and TRBJ1-1; unclear D gene. With 5 bases removed from V and 0 bases from J, the gap between germline ends came to 7 bases. The CDR3 has 13 amino acids. Per the germline V gene, CDR1 is LNHDA and CDR2 is SQIVND (reference sequence).

This chain connects TRBV21-1 to TRBJ2-7; the table's D gene call, TRBD1, was not cross checked with the DNA. TRBV21-1 is noted as a pseudogene. This CDR3 comprises 16 residues. The CDR3 reads CASSKERTGLGNEQYF. DNA for the CDR3: TGTGCCAGCAGCAAAGAAAGGACAGGGCTTGGAAACGAGCAGTACTTC.

This clone appeared once. The V gene is TRBV5-4, the J gene TRBJ2-7, with TRBD2 identical over 15 bases. The CDR3 is made up of 14 amino acids. Looked up from germline, CDR1 is SGHNT and CDR2 is YYREEE (reference sequence). Trimming cost V 4 bases and J 7 bases; bases outside gene matches: 3. CDR3 DNA: TGTGCCAGCAGCACCGGACTAGCGGGAGGGGAGCAGTACTTC. The encoded protein is CASSTGLAGGEQYF.

The rearrangement joins TRBV29-1 to TRBJ2-7, with D maybe TRBD2 (6 bases). This CDR3 has 16 residues. From germline, CDR1 is SQVTM and CDR2 ANQGSEA. Between the trimmed V and J ends, which lost 7 bases and 4 bases, there was a span of 26 bases. CDR3 in DNA: TGCAGCGCTCTTGGGCAGAAAATGGGGGGAACATACGAGCAGTACTTC. Encoded protein: CSALGQKMGGTYEQYF.

The CDR3 sequence is CASSSAGTEAFF. CDR3 DNA sequence: TGCGCCAGCAGCTCGGCGGGCACTGAAGCTTTCTTT. The V gene is TRBV5-1, the J gene TRBJ1-1; D not resolved. V shed 3 bases and J shed 4 bases, with 7 bases lying between them. The length of the CDR3 is 12 residues. The germline V gene has CDR1 SGHRS and CDR2 YFSETQ.

J is TRBJ1-2 and V is TRBV7-8; 9 nucleotides match TRBD1. V was clipped by 4 bases and J by 8 bases; unmatched bases: 11. The CDR3 totals 15 residues. Germline CDR1 is SGHVS and CDR2 is FQNEAQ. The chain's CDR3 is CASSSIPGQGFGYTF. The CDR3 DNA reads TGTGCCAGCAGCTCTATACCGGGACAGGGTTTCGGCTACACCTTC. Full variable domain (outside the CDR3, taken from reference TRBV7-8 and TRBJ1-2): GAGVSQSPRYKVAKRGQDVALRCDPISGHVSLFWYQQALGQGPEFLTYFQNEAQLDKSGLPSDRFFAERPEGSVSTLKIQRTQQEDSAVYLCASSSIPGQGFGYTFGSGTRLTVV.

The chain has TRBV28 and TRBJ1-4; D may be TRBD1 (6 bases). Trimming pared 2 bases from V and 2 bases from J, leaving 18 bases between. Germline CDR1 and CDR2: MDHEN and SYDVKM. This CDR3 has 18 amino acids. The CDR3 spells CASSLIWDIVETNEKLFF. The DNA for the CDR3 is TGTGCCAGCAGTTTAATATGGGACATAGTTGAGACTAATGAAAAACTGTTTTTT.

The chain couples TRBV9 to TRBJ2-6, with unresolved D. This CDR3 contains 14 residues. The V and J ends lost 4 bases and 0 bases respectively, with 5 bases between them. In germline, CDR1 is SGDLS, CDR2 YYNGEE. The CDR3 nucleotides are TGTGCCAGCAGCTCCGGCTCTGGGGCCAACGTCCTGACTTTC. The encoded protein is CASSSGSGANVLTF.

The chain combines TRBV9 with TRBJ1-1; D is undetermined. Per germline, CDR1 SGDLS and CDR2 YYNGEE. V was trimmed by 2 bases and J by 4 bases, leaving 12 bases between them. The CDR3 is 14 amino acids. CDR3 protein: CASSVGVGVTEAFF. CDR3 DNA: TGTGCCAGCAGCGTCGGGGTAGGAGTCACTGAAGCTTTCTTT. Variable domain in full (rest from reference TRBV9 and TRBJ1-1): DSGVTQTPKHLITATGQRVTLRCSPRSGDLSVYWYQQSLDQGLQFLIQYYNGEERAKGNILERFSAQQFPDLHSELNLSSLELGDSALYFCASSVGVGVTEAFFGQGTRLTVV.

The table lists this clone with a count of one. The rearrangement joins TRBV9 to TRBJ1-1, with TRBD1 identical over 7 bases. The trim removed 4 bases at V and 1 base at J, leaving 7 bases unmatched. The length of the CDR3 is 15 residues. CDR1 SGDLS and CDR2 YYNGEE come from the germline V gene. CDR3 in amino acids: CASSRRTGPNTEAFF. The CDR3 region has the DNA TGTGCCAGCAGCAGACGGACAGGCCCGAACACTGAAGCTTTCTTT.

The chain's CDR3 is CASSFGDEEKAAKNIQYF. CDR3 nucleotides: TGTGCCAGCAGTTTCGGGGACGAGGAAAAGGCGGCCAAAAACATTCAGTACTTC. This chain connects TRBV28 to TRBJ2-4; D is possibly TRBD1 or TRBD2 (5 bases each). Looked up from germline, CDR1 is MDHEN and CDR2 is SYDVKM. V lost 3 bases, J lost 1 base, and 19 bases lay in between. The CDR3 covers 18 residues.

The J gene is TRBJ2-7, the V gene TRBV28, with D possibly being TRBD1 (7 bases). The germline V gene encodes CDR1 MDHEN and CDR2 SYDVKM. This CDR3 is 16 amino acids long. The V end lost 5 bases, the J end lost 3 bases, and 20 bases lay between the germline ends. CDR3 in amino acids: CASSLRGASRHYEQYF. The CDR3 DNA is TGTGCCAGCAGTCTCAGGGGGGCTAGCCGGCACTACGAGCAGTACTTC.

The chain has TRBV2 and TRBJ1-2; 8 bases are a match to TRBD1. With 8 bases clipped from V and 4 bases from J, the junction kept 3 bases outside the gene matches. In germline, CDR1 is SNHLY, CDR2 FYNNEI. The CDR3 contains 12 residues. CDR3 sequence (DNA): TGTGCCAGCGCAGGGGGCGGCTATGGCTACACCTTC. Translated: CASAGGGYGYTF.

This chain joins TRBV6-1 and TRBJ2-7; 10 positions match TRBD2. The CDR3 runs to 14 residues. Losses at the gene ends were 9 bases for V and 1 base for J; bases not matched to a gene: 6. Per germline, CDR1 MNHNS and CDR2 SASEGT. The DNA for the CDR3 is TGTGCCAGTGCACCTAGCGGGAGATCCTACGAGCAGTACTTC. This translates into CASAPSGRSYEQYF.

The chain couples TRBV19 to TRBJ1-5; D remains unclear. Trimming pared 3 bases from V and 0 bases from J, leaving 9 bases between. The CDR3 length is 15 residues. CDR1 is LNHDA, CDR2 SQIVND, per germline (reference sequence). CDR3 bases: TGTGCCAGTAGTATCTCCGGGATTAGCAATCAGCCCCAGCATTTT. Translated: CASSISGISNQPQHF.

This rearrangement joins TRBV5-4 to TRBJ2-7; no firm D call. Germline V CDR1 and CDR2: SGHNT, YYREEE (reference sequence). The ends were cut back, 0 bases at V and 0 bases at J, with 7 bases in the middle. This CDR3 contains 14 residues. This chain's CDR3 is CASSLDSSSYEQYF. CDR3 bases: TGTGCCAGCAGCTTGGATTCGAGCTCCTACGAGCAGTACTTC.

This sequence joins TRBV28 and TRBJ2-5; TRBD1 matches at 8 bases. This CDR3 is built from 13 residues. Trimming took 11 bases from V and 5 from J; bases not matched to a gene: 10. Germline V gene data show CDR1 as MDHEN and CDR2 as SYDVKM. The CDR3 here is CAARDRGWETQYF. CDR3 DNA sequence: TGTGCCGCCAGAGACAGGGGTTGGGAGACCCAGTACTTC. Filled out from reference TRBV28 and TRBJ2-5, the complete variable domain reads DVKVTQSSRYLVKRTGEKVFLECVQDMDHENMFWYRQDPGLGLRLIYFSYDVKMKEKGDIPEGYSVSREKKERFSLILESASTNQTSMYLCAARDRGWETQYFGPGTRLLVL.

The chain recombines TRBV19 with TRBJ1-2, with D tentatively TRBD1 (5 bases). Germline V gene lookup returns CDR1 LNHDA and CDR2 SQIVND (reference sequence). The CDR3 is made up of 13 amino acids. The germline V and J ends were trimmed by 4 bases and 8 bases, with 14 bases remaining between them. This CDR3 is CASSTVGLKGYTF. CDR3 in DNA: TGTGCCAGTAGTACCGTGGGGCTAAAAGGCTACACCTTC.

The J gene is TRBJ2-4, the V gene TRBV4-1, with TRBD1 identical over 7 bases. Per germline, CDR1 MGHRA and CDR2 YSYEKL. The V and J ends lost 2 bases and 9 bases, in that order; junction bases with no gene match: 7. CDR3 size: 14 residues. The CDR3 is CASSQRRQGSIQYF. The CDR3 DNA follows: TGCGCCAGCAGCCAAAGACGACAGGGAAGCATTCAGTACTTC.

The chain couples TRBV10-3 to TRBJ2-1; D remains ambiguous. CDR3 length equals 14 residues. Trimming cost V 6 bases and J 0 bases, with 9 bases left between them. Germline CDR1 reads ENHRY; CDR2 reads SYGVKD. CDR3 sequence reads: CAIRDKSSYNEQFF. In DNA, the CDR3 is TGTGCCATCAGAGACAAGAGCTCCTACAATGAGCAGTTCTTC.

V is TRBV4-1 and J is TRBJ1-2, with a possible D match to TRBD1 (6 bases). Germline V gives CDR1 MGHRA, CDR2 YSYEKL. This CDR3 is 16 amino acids long. Trimming removed 5 bases from V and 3 bases from J, with 19 bases in between. For the CDR3, the DNA is TGCGCCAGCAGCTCAAACTCCGGGACACCCTACTATGGCTACACCTTC. Residues: CASSSNSGTPYYGYTF.